The source of this T cell receptor beta chain is a study of CD4 T cells in relation to SARS-CoV-2 and coronaviruses. Method: immunoSEQ multiplex PCR; TCRdb's copy keeps in-frame clones and lacks some. In the table there are about 25,000 clones, roughly four fifths of which are singletons. With V trimmed by 2 bases and J by 6 bases, 4 bases remained unmatched. CDR3 length equals 14 residues. The V gene's germline CDR1 is KGHSH and CDR2 LQKENI. Notes on this clone: What it binds is not known.

Unexposed donor CD4+ T cells date from about 2011-2018, before the COVID-19 pandemic. Isolation of CD4+ T cells took place after less than 11 days in culture. The chain has TRBV18 and TRBJ2-3, with TRBD2 identical over 8 bases. This sequence was found in a human donor in good health. The material sequenced was CD4+ T cells from PBMCs, cultured in vitro. As DNA, the CDR3 is TGTGCCAGCTCACCAATGGGACTAGTCGATACGCAGTATTTT. Translation: CASSPMGLVDTQYF.